A single sample gave rise to the 24 T cell receptor beta chains below, sequenced in a study of blood T cell repertoires in COVID-19. Clones were read by immunoSEQ multiplex PCR, and TCRdb kept only the in-frame ones, dropping some. The sample yields roughly 250,000 clones, more than 75% seen once. Sequenced material: peripheral blood. The receptor set was obtained from a woman in her forties or fifties with acute or convalescent COVID-19.

This chain connects TRBV28 to TRBJ2-7; 9 bases fit TRBD1. Looked up from germline, CDR1 is MDHEN and CDR2 is SYDVKM. V shed 6 bases and J 0 bases; nucleotides not matched to a gene: 6. The CDR3 is made up of 15 amino acids. The CDR3, as DNA: TGTGCCAGCAGATCGCACAGGGGGCGCTCCTACGAGCAGTACTTC. It specifies CASRSHRGRSYEQYF.

V gene TRBV28 combines with J gene TRBJ2-1, with D maybe TRBD1 (6 bases). The CDR3 consists of 13 residues. Germline values: CDR1 MDHEN, CDR2 SYDVKM. Between the trimmed V and J ends, which lost 5 bases and 5 bases, there was a span of 10 bases. The CDR3 DNA reads as TGTGCCAGCAGTGGGGACACACACAATGAGCAGTTCTTC. Its protein product is CASSGDTHNEQFF.

The chain joins TRBV4-1 to TRBJ1-2; D uncertain. The CDR3 length is 15 residues. The V gene lost 2 bases and the J gene lost 1 base, with 11 bases spanning the gap. Germline CDR1 is MGHRA and CDR2 is YSYEKL. CDR3 coding DNA: TGCGCCAGCAGCCAAATTTTTCGAGATAACTATGGCTACACCTTC. Protein sequence: CASSQIFRDNYGYTF.

V gene TRBV7-2 combines with J gene TRBJ2-7; D gene unclear. Trimming pared 2 bases from V and 6 bases from J, leaving 14 bases between. Germline CDR1 and CDR2: SGHTA and FQGNSA. CDR3 size: 14 residues. The CDR3 region has the DNA TGTGCCAGCAGCTTACCCCCTAACCGCGCCGAGCAGTACTTC. Its protein is CASSLPPNRAEQYF.

This clone was seen once. This chain links TRBV7-4 with TRBJ1-1; D gene ambiguous. This CDR3 has 11 amino acids. Germline loops: CDR1 SGHVT, CDR2 SQSDAQ. The CDR3 DNA is TGTCCCGGGTGCATGAACACTGAAGCTTTCTTT. It encodes CPGCMNTEAFF. The whole variable domain, remainder taken from reference TRBV7-4 and TRBJ1-1, is GAGVSQSPRYKVAKRGRDVALRCDSISGHVTLYWYRQTLGQGSEVLTYSQSDAQRDKSGRPSGRFSAERPERSVSTLKIQRTEQGDSAVYLCPGCMNTEAFFGQGTRLTVV.

The chain has TRBV7-9 and TRBJ2-3; 9 bases fit TRBD2. Germline V gives CDR1 SEHNR, CDR2 FQNEAQ (reference sequence). This CDR3 contains 17 residues. V gave up 2 bases and J gave up 6 bases; unmatched junction bases: 12. The DNA of the CDR3 is TGTGCCAGCAGCTTAAGGAGGCGCGGGAGGGCCTGGGATACGCAGTATTTT. This sequence encodes CASSLRRRGRAWDTQYF.

The chain uses TRBV2 and TRBJ1-1, with D tentatively TRBD1 (5 bases). The CDR3 extends over 12 amino acids. V shed 6 bases and J shed 5 bases, with 10 bases lying between them. Germline V lookup: CDR1 SNHLY, CDR2 FYNNEI. The CDR3 is CASRRQHTEAFF. CDR3 nucleotide sequence: TGTGCCAGCAGGCGACAGCATACTGAAGCTTTCTTT.

The chain has TRBV27 and TRBJ2-7, with 9 bases lining up with TRBD1. Germline CDR1 is MNHEY and CDR2 is SMNVEV (reference sequence). The CDR3 covers 15 residues. V gave up 6 bases and J gave up 3 bases; unmatched junction bases: 9. The CDR3 bases are TGTGCCAGCAGATCCCCCGGGACAGGGAGCTACGAGCAGTACTTC. Its protein is CASRSPGTGSYEQYF.

This chain links TRBV30 with TRBJ2-1; 9 bases are shared with TRBD2. Germline V gene sequence: CDR1 GTSNPN, CDR2 SVGIG (reference sequence). The CDR3 consists of 14 residues. V was clipped by 2 bases and J by 7 bases; unmatched bases: 6. The CDR3 spells CAWSSIAGENEQFF. The CDR3 DNA follows: TGTGCCTGGAGTTCAATAGCGGGAGAAAATGAGCAGTTCTTC.

The chain carries TRBV7-2 and TRBJ2-3; 10 nucleotides align to TRBD2. The CDR3 is 19 residues long. The V gene end was trimmed by 2 bases and the J gene end by 1 base; junction bases not matched to a gene: 12. Looked up from germline, CDR1 is SGHTA and CDR2 is FQGNSA. This chain's CDR3 is CASSLKPFLAGAGTDTQYF. Written as DNA, the CDR3 is TGTGCCAGCAGCTTAAAGCCGTTTCTAGCGGGAGCGGGCACAGATACGCAGTATTTT.

This chain uses TRBV6-5 with TRBJ2-5, with 7 bases fitting TRBD2. The germline gives CDR1 MNHEY, CDR2 SVGAGI. Losses at the gene ends were 4 bases for V and 6 bases for J; bases not matched to a gene: 8. CDR3 length equals 14 residues. CDR3 amino acids: CASSSGGGAKTQYF. CDR3 bases: TGTGCCAGCAGTTCGGGGGGAGGGGCGAAGACCCAGTACTTC.

The V and J genes are TRBV7-6 and TRBJ2-7; 10 bases match TRBD2. CDR1 SGHVS and CDR2 FNYEAQ come from the germline V gene. The V segment lost 5 bases and the J segment 6 bases; nucleotides outside the gene matches: 10. The CDR3 spans 15 residues. CDR3 protein: CASSPTRSGRAEQYF. CDR3 nucleotides: TGTGCCAGCAGCCCCACCCGGAGCGGGAGGGCCGAGCAGTACTTC.

The CDR3 is CASSYSGVGEQFF. The CDR3, as DNA: TGTGCCAGCAGTTACTCAGGGGTAGGTGAGCAGTTCTTC. The chain uses TRBV6-5 and TRBJ2-1; D possibly corresponds to TRBD1 (5 bases). Germline V gene sequence: CDR1 MNHEY, CDR2 SVGAGI. This CDR3 is 13 amino acids long. Trimming removed 0 bases at V and 9 bases at J, with 9 bases between.

V gene TRBV5-1 combines with J gene TRBJ1-1; D is perhaps TRBD1 (5 bases). With 4 bases removed from V and 3 bases from J, the gap between germline ends came to 10 bases. This CDR3 contains 13 residues. Germline V CDR1 and CDR2: SGHRS, YFSETQ. The DNA for the CDR3 is TGCGCCAGCAGCAACGGGGGGGACACTGAAGCTTTCTTT. It specifies CASSNGGDTEAFF. The full variable domain, its missing parts supplied by reference TRBV5-1 and TRBJ1-1, is KAGVTQTPRYLIKTRGQQVTLSCSPISGHRSVSWYQQTPGQGLQFLFEYFSETQRNKGNFPGRFSGRQFSNSRSEMNVSTLELGDSALYLCASSNGGDTEAFFGQGTRLTVV.

This clone showed up just a few times. The chain links TRBV28 to TRBJ2-1, with 10 bases fitting TRBD2. This CDR3 is built from 13 residues. V was pared by 9 bases and J by 7 bases, with 6 bases of the junction left unmatched. Germline V gene data show CDR1 as MDHEN and CDR2 as SYDVKM. CDR3 sequence reads: CASRLAGVNEQFF. The DNA of the CDR3 is TGTGCCAGTCGTCTAGCGGGAGTTAATGAGCAGTTCTTC.

The CDR3 loop reads CASSRSAGASNEKLFF. CDR3 in DNA: TGTGCCAGCAGCCGAAGTGCAGGGGCTTCTAATGAAAAACTGTTTTTT. The rearrangement joins TRBV4-2 to TRBJ1-4, with a possible D match to TRBD1 (6 bases). Germline V lookup: CDR1 LGHNA, CDR2 YNFKEQ. The CDR3 covers 16 residues. V dropped 4 bases and J dropped 3 bases, with 15 bases sitting between them.

V gene TRBV6-2 or TRBV6-3 combines with J gene TRBJ2-3, with 7 bases lining up with TRBD1. Germline V gives CDR1 MNHEY, CDR2 SVGEGT. The CDR3 runs 12 residues. J lost 5 bases, V lost 6 bases, and 2 bases had no gene match. This CDR3 reads CASSSGGDTQYF. CDR3 sequence (DNA): TGTGCCAGCAGCTCAGGGGGAGATACGCAGTATTTT.

The DNA for the CDR3 is TGCAGTGCTAGTTGGTTTGGGCGGGACTCCTACGAGCAGTACTTC. Translation gives CSASWFGRDSYEQYF. This chain uses TRBV20-1 with TRBJ2-7; tentatively, D is TRBD2 (6 bases). The CDR3 length is 15 residues. V lost 3 bases and J 0 bases, leaving 15 bases between the germline ends. Germline CDR1 reads DFQATT; CDR2 reads SNEGSKA (reference sequence).

This clone was seen only a few times. V is TRBV27 and J is TRBJ2-7; 7 positions match TRBD1. This CDR3 is built from 13 residues. Germline CDR1 reads MNHEY; CDR2 reads SMNVEV (reference sequence). After removal of 5 bases from V and 5 bases from J, the junction contained 6 bases not matched to a gene. The CDR3 coding sequence is TGTGCCAGCAGTCTGACAGGGCTCGACGAGCAGTACTTC. It specifies CASSLTGLDEQYF.

This clone came up once. The rearrangement uses TRBV28 and TRBJ1-2, with D tentatively TRBD1 (6 bases). The V gene's germline CDR1 is MDHEN and CDR2 SYDVKM. The V gene lost 4 bases and the J gene lost 3 bases, with 21 bases spanning the gap. The CDR3 extends over 17 amino acids. The CDR3 coding sequence is TGTGCCAGCAGTTCACCCCGGGACACGAAAACTTACTATGGCTACACCTTC. Its protein is CASSSPRDTKTYYGYTF.

A few counts support this clone. The V and J genes are TRBV10-3 and TRBJ1-2, with 9 positions matching TRBD1. V shed 7 bases and J 5 bases; nucleotides not matched to a gene: 8. The germline V gene encodes CDR1 ENHRY and CDR2 SYGVKD. The CDR3 consists of 14 residues. CDR3 protein: CAITAGTGQYGYTF. CDR3 nucleotides: TGTGCCATCACCGCCGGGACAGGGCAGTATGGCTACACCTTC.

The J gene is TRBJ1-2, the V gene TRBV11-2; D not certain. CDR1 SGHAT and CDR2 FQNNGV come from the germline V gene. This CDR3 is built from 12 residues. The ends were cut back, 3 bases at V and 4 bases at J, with 6 bases in the middle. The CDR3 loop reads CASSLGSYGYTF. The CDR3 DNA reads as TGTGCCAGCAGCTTGGGCAGCTATGGCTACACCTTC.

This chain uses TRBV29-1 with TRBJ2-5; 11 bases align to TRBD2. The CDR3 runs 16 residues. CDR1 and CDR2 from the germline V gene are SQVTM and ANQGSEA. V shed 6 bases and J 0 bases; nucleotides not matched to a gene: 9. DNA of the CDR3: TGCAGCGTCAAATTACTAGCGGGAGTTTACCAAGAGACCCAGTACTTC. It encodes CSVKLLAGVYQETQYF.

The rearrangement joins TRBV4-3 to TRBJ2-4; D might be TRBD2 (6 bases). CDR3 size: 12 residues. CDR1 and CDR2 (germline): LGHNA, YSLEER. Trimming removed 4 bases at V and 9 bases at J, with 10 bases between. In DNA form, the CDR3 reads TGCGCCAGCAGCCTGGTGCGGGGCATTCAGTACTTC. This sequence encodes CASSLVRGIQYF.